This passage covers 6 T cell receptor beta chains from one sample sequenced in a study of blood T cell repertoires in COVID-19. Produced via immunoSEQ multiplex PCR; TCRdb's table is partial and in-frame only. The sample yields 70,000 to 75,000 clones, nearly 85% seen once. The sample consisted of peripheral blood. The receptors come from a woman aged 60 to 75 with acute or convalescent COVID-19.

A few counts support this clone. The genes are TRBV5-5 and TRBJ2-7, with TRBD2 identical over 7 bases. V was pared by 2 bases and J by 2 bases, with 4 bases of the junction left unmatched. Germline loops: CDR1 SGHKS, CDR2 YYEKEE (reference sequence). The CDR3 has 14 residues. DNA of the CDR3: TGTGCCAGCAGCTTTGGGGAGGGCCCCTACGAGCAGTACTTC. It specifies CASSFGEGPYEQYF.

This rearrangement joins TRBV12-2 to TRBJ2-1; the table names TRBD2, a call not compared with the DNA. TRBV12-2 is a documented pseudogene. The CDR3 extends over 15 amino acids. The DNA for the CDR3 is TGTGCAAGTCGCTTAGTTAGCGGGGGGGCTGGTGAGCAGTTCTTC. Protein product: CASRLVSGGAGEQFF.

This clone was detected once. This chain joins TRBV6-5 and TRBJ2-7; D may be TRBD1 (5 bases). This CDR3 has 15 residues. V lost 0 bases to trimming and J lost 1 base, with 10 bases between them. The germline V gene encodes CDR1 MNHEY and CDR2 SVGAGI. The CDR3 DNA reads as TGTGCCAGCAGTTACTCGGGGCAGGGATCCTACGAGCAGTACTTC. Its translation is CASSYSGQGSYEQYF.

The gene calls are TRBV9 and TRBJ1-5; TRBD1 aligns across 10 bases. Germline-derived CDR1 and CDR2 are SGDLS and YYNGEE. The junction had 3 bases not matched to a gene; V was cut back by 3 bases and J by 6 bases. The CDR3 has 14 residues. The CDR3 DNA reads as TGTGCCAGCAGCGGACAGGGGGCAGGTCAGCCCCAGCATTTT. Protein product: CASSGQGAGQPQHF.

The chain couples TRBV7-8 to TRBJ1-2; 9 bases match TRBD1. Germline V gives CDR1 SGHVS, CDR2 FQNEAQ. Trimming took 3 bases from V and 7 from J; bases not matched to a gene: 12. This CDR3 is built from 16 residues. The CDR3 DNA follows: TGTGCCAGCAGCTTGCTTACGCCGGGACAGGGACTTGGCTACACCTTC. Amino acid sequence: CASSLLTPGQGLGYTF. The full variable domain, its missing parts supplied by reference TRBV7-8 and TRBJ1-2, is GAGVSQSPRYKVAKRGQDVALRCDPISGHVSLFWYQQALGQGPEFLTYFQNEAQLDKSGLPSDRFFAERPEGSVSTLKIQRTQQEDSAVYLCASSLLTPGQGLGYTFGSGTRLTVV.

This rearrangement joins TRBV9 to TRBJ1-4; maybe TRBD1 (5 bases). Germline V gene lookup returns CDR1 SGDLS and CDR2 YYNGEE. V gave up 2 bases and J gave up 3 bases, with 8 bases separating them. The CDR3 is made up of 14 amino acids. DNA for the CDR3: TGTGCCAGCAGCGTCGGGGGGGCTAATGAAAAACTGTTTTTT. As protein: CASSVGGANEKLFF. Based on the CDR3 plus reference TRBV9 and TRBJ1-4, the full variable domain is DSGVTQTPKHLITATGQRVTLRCSPRSGDLSVYWYQQSLDQGLQFLIQYYNGEERAKGNILERFSAQQFPDLHSELNLSSLELGDSALYFCASSVGGANEKLFFGSGTQLSVL.